The 18 T cell receptor beta chains given below trace back to one sample, sequenced in a study of tumor-infiltrating lymphocytes in primary liver carcinoma. Germline DNA was also extracted, while the blood RNA originated from unsorted whole blood. The input was about 500 ng total RNA; TCR beta cDNA was made from it with a constant-region primer. Researchers made the TCR beta libraries by running three nested multiplex PCR rounds with slightly modified ARM-PCR. The two initial PCR rounds, roughly 11 cycles each, used TRBV1-TRBV30 forward and C-beta reverse primers. TCRdb recomputed calls from the multiplex PCR reads with MiXCR, one row per CDR3 protein. The sample shows 150,000 to 200,000 distinct CDR3 sequences, 60% of them seen only once. The sample was peripheral blood. These receptors all stem from a man aged 40-49 years with primary liver carcinoma and hepatitis B virus infection.

This clonotype was recorded many times. J is TRBJ1-2 and V is TRBV11-2, with a possible D match to TRBD1 (6 bases). The length of the CDR3 is 16 residues. Trimming removed 5 bases at V and 4 bases at J, with 20 bases between. The V gene's germline CDR1 is SGHAT and CDR2 FQNNGV. The CDR3, as DNA: TGTGCCAGCAGCCCTCTAACAGGGATCGTGGGCTATGGCTACACCTTC. This gives the protein CASSPLTGIVGYGYTF.

On this clonotype itself: A much larger clone lies one base from this, so it may be a read error. Given the absence of the conserved phenylalanine or tryptophan at the CDR3 end, a read error is likely. The chain uses TRBV29-1 and TRBJ1-2, with D uncertain. This CDR3 has 18 amino acids. The V end lost 0 bases, the J end lost 1 base, and 21 bases lay between the germline ends. The germline V gene has CDR1 SQVTM and CDR2 ANQGSEA. The CDR3 DNA is TGCAGCGTTGAAGATTTGGGCAGCCGGTCGGCCTTTAACTATGGCTACACCTTA. As protein: CSVEDLGSRSAFNYGYTL.

This clonotype was observed a few times. J is TRBJ2-1 and V is TRBV12-3 or TRBV12-4, with 10 bases fitting TRBD2. V trimming: 5 bases; J trimming: 5 bases; junction bases outside the gene matches: 6. The CDR3 is 15 amino acids. The CDR3 region has the DNA TGTGCCAGCAGTCCTGGACTAGCGGAACACAATGAGCAGTTCTTC. This encodes CASSPGLAEHNEQFF.

A word on this clonotype: A single base separates this from a much larger clone, so it may be a read error. The gene calls are TRBV29-1 and TRBJ1-1; possible D gene TRBD1, 5 bases. Per germline, CDR1 SQVTM and CDR2 ANQGSEA. The CDR3 sequence is 13 residues long. V was cut by 6 bases and J by 6 bases, with 17 bases left in between. The CDR3 DNA reads TGCAGCGTCAATGAGGGGCCTGACGCTGAAGCTTTCTTT. This sequence encodes CSVNEGPDAEAFF.

The J gene is TRBJ2-2, the V gene TRBV5-1; TRBD1 agrees at 9 bases. The CDR3 is 15 amino acids. J was trimmed by 5 bases and V by 7 bases; bases with no gene match: 9. Per the germline V gene, CDR1 is SGHRS and CDR2 is YFSETQ. The CDR3 nucleotides are TGCGCCAGCGCGCCGGGACAGGGAAGGACCGGGGAGCTGTTTTTT. Amino acid sequence: CASAPGQGRTGELFF.

This clonotype has more than one count but fewer than ten. The CDR3 nucleotides read TGCGCCAGCAGCCAAGGAGGTTTTAAATCCTATAATTCACCCCTCCACTTT. Protein product: CASSQGGFKSYNSPLHF. The genes are TRBV4-1 and TRBJ1-6; D call uncertain. This CDR3 is built from 17 residues. Germline CDR1 is MGHRA and CDR2 is YSYEKL. Trimming cost V 1 base and J 1 base, with 11 bases left between them.

The sample holds a few counts of this clonotype. The CDR3 DNA is TGTGCCAGCAGTTCGAACTACGAGCAGTACTTC. Its protein product is CASSSNYEQYF. The rearrangement uses TRBV12-3 or TRBV12-4 and TRBJ2-7, with no clear D. Trimming cost V 4 bases and J 3 bases, with 4 bases left between them. This CDR3 spans 11 amino acids.

This clonotype was detected a few times. The chain joins TRBV6-6 to TRBJ1-5; D gene ambiguous. V was trimmed by 5 bases and J by 4 bases, leaving 6 bases between them. The CDR3 runs 12 residues. CDR1 MNHNY and CDR2 SVGAGI come from the germline V gene (reference sequence). CDR3: CASSDGNQPQHF. CDR3 DNA sequence: TGTGCCAGCAGTGACGGGAATCAGCCCCAGCATTTT.

The chain couples TRBV20-1 to TRBJ1-5; D uncertain. The CDR3 has 14 amino acids. Trimming removed 6 bases at V and 2 bases at J, with 14 bases between. Per germline, CDR1 DFQATT and CDR2 SNEGSKA (reference sequence). CDR3 nucleotide sequence: TGCAGTGCCCAGACGTCCCGAGGCAATCAGCCCCAGCATTTT. Its protein product is CSAQTSRGNQPQHF.

In its sample, this clonotype was seen a few times. This sequence joins TRBV6-5 and TRBJ2-5; 8 bases map to TRBD1. Germline CDR1 is MNHEY and CDR2 is SVGAGI. V trimming: 9 bases; J trimming: 2 bases; junction bases outside the gene matches: 5. The CDR3 extends over 13 amino acids. CDR3 residues: CASGQGLQETQYF. Here the CDR3 DNA reads TGTGCCAGTGGACAGGGACTTCAAGAGACCCAGTACTTC.

As concerns this clonotype: Its ends do not fully match the called genes, so a read error is possible. This chain connects TRBV11-2 to TRBJ2-1; no firm D call. The germline gives CDR1 SGHAT, CDR2 FQNNGV. The CDR3 loop spans 13 amino acids. For the CDR3, the DNA is TGTGCCGGCAGCCTAAACGCTGAGAATGAGCAGTTCTTC. Amino acid sequence: CAGSLNAENEQFF.

A single count supports this clonotype. The chain has TRBV5-1 and TRBJ2-5; unclear D gene. The CDR3 runs 12 residues. The germline CDR1 and CDR2 sequences are SGHRS and YFSETQ. Trimming cost V 5 bases and J 2 bases, with 7 bases left between them. For the CDR3, the DNA is TGCGCCAGCAGTTTCCCTCAAGAGACCCAGTACTTC. It yields the protein CASSFPQETQYF.

This clonotype came up many times. The V and J genes are TRBV11-2 and TRBJ2-1, with 9 bases identical to TRBD2. The CDR3 is 16 residues long. J was trimmed by 8 bases and V by 6 bases; bases with no gene match: 14. The germline V gene encodes CDR1 SGHAT and CDR2 FQNNGV. The DNA of the CDR3 is TGTGCCAGCAGTCACCACCTAGCGGGAAAAGGGGATGAGCAGTTCTTC. Residues: CASSHHLAGKGDEQFF.

On this clonotype itself: With a much larger clone just one base away, this may be a read error. The chain recombines TRBV12-3 or TRBV12-4 with TRBJ1-2; D not resolved. The CDR3 consists of 16 residues. Trimming left V 5 bases short and J 2 bases short, with 18 bases between. CDR3 in DNA: TGTGCCAGCAGTCACCCAGAAAGGGTCGCCAACTATGGCTACACCTTC. Encoded protein: CASSHPERVANYGYTF.

J is TRBJ2-7 and V is TRBV5-1, with TRBD2 matching 10 bases. The CDR3 covers 17 residues. With V trimmed by 4 bases and J by 5 bases, 15 bases remained unmatched. Germline CDR1 is SGHRS and CDR2 is YFSETQ. CDR3 in amino acids: CASSGSKGTSVNHEQYF. In nucleotides, the CDR3 is TGCGCCAGCAGCGGAAGCAAAGGGACTAGCGTGAACCACGAGCAGTACTTC.

Notes on this clonotype: Relative to the germline gene, one junction end is altered; a read error may explain this. V gene TRBV11-2 combines with J gene TRBJ2-3; D possibly corresponds to TRBD2 (5 bases). Per the germline V gene, CDR1 is SGHAT and CDR2 is FQNNGV. The CDR3 loop spans 14 amino acids. The CDR3: CANSPFQRPDTQYF. DNA of the CDR3: TGTGCCAACAGCCCATTTCAGCGGCCAGATACGCAGTATTTT.

A remark on this clonotype: Germline and junction disagree at one end, which may indicate a read error. The chain links TRBV7-8 to TRBJ1-5; D remains ambiguous. Germline CDR1 reads SGHVS; CDR2 reads FQNEAQ. The CDR3 loop spans 17 amino acids. CDR3 nucleotides: TGTGCCAGCAGCTCCGCGCTAGGCAGGCTAAGGAATCAGCACCAGCATTTT. Translated, it gives CASSSALGRLRNQHQHF. The whole variable domain, remainder taken from reference TRBV7-8 and TRBJ1-5, is GAGVSQSPRYKVAKRGQDVALRCDPISGHVSLFWYQQALGQGPEFLTYFQNEAQLDKSGLPSDRFFAERPEGSVSTLKIQRTQQEDSAVYLCASSSALGRLRNQHQHFGDGTRLSIL.

There are a few counts of this clonotype. V gene TRBV29-1 combines with J gene TRBJ2-3; D perhaps matches TRBD2 (5 bases). V gave up 3 bases and J gave up 1 base, with 11 bases separating them. The CDR3 runs to 14 residues. The germline CDR1 and CDR2 sequences are SQVTM and ANQGSEA. DNA of the CDR3: TGCAGCGTTGATCAGCTAGCTGGCACAGATACGCAGTATTTT. This sequence encodes CSVDQLAGTDTQYF.